This T cell receptor (beta chain) was identified during a study of blood T cell repertoires in COVID-19. Study context: Sites across the United States, Italy and Spain contributed samples from acute and convalescent COVID-19. Sources were T cells, B-cell-depleted T cells, or PBMCs; the material itself was cDNA or gDNA.

The junction had 6 bases not matched to a gene; V was cut back by 7 bases and J by 4 bases. This CDR3 comprises 13 residues. The V gene's germline CDR1 is MNHEY and CDR2 SVGAGI. Original data processing: Nucleated cell counts were estimated from reference gene primer amplification. The method was immunoSEQ multiplex PCR; TCRdb's version includes in-frame clones alone and lacks a portion of them. The V and J calls and clone size are taken from that table; D and trimming were inferred from the DNA. The sample contains around 130,000 clones, 70% to 85% of which appear only once. The V call is TRBV6-5, the J call TRBJ1-2; the match to TRBD1 covers 7 bases. Sequencing was carried out using peripheral blood. The sequence was obtained from a woman aged 60-70 years with acute or convalescent COVID-19. CDR3 in amino acids: CASIPGQLYGYTF. The CDR3 DNA reads TGTGCCAGCATCCCGGGACAGCTCTATGGCTACACCTTC.